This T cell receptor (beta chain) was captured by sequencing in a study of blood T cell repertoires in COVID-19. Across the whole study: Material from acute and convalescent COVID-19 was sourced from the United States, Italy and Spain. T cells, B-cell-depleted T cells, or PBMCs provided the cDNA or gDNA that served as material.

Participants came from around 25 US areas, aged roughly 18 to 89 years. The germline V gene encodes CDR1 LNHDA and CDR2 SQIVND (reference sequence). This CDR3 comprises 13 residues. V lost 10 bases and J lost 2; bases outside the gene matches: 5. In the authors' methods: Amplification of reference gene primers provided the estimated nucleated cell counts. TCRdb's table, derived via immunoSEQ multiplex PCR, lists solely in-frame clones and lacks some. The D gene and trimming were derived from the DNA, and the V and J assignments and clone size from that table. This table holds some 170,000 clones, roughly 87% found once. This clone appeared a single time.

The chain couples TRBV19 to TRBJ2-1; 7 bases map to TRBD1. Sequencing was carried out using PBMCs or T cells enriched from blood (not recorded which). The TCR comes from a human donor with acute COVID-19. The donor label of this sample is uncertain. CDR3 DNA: TGTGCCACAGAACAGGGGCCCTACAATGAGCAGTTCTTC. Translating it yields CATEQGPYNEQFF.